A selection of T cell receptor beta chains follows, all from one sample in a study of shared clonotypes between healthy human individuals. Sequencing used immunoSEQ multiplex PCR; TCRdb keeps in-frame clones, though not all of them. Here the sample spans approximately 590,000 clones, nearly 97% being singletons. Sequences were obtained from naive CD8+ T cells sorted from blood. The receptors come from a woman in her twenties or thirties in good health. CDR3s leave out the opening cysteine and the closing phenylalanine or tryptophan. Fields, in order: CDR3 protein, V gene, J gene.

ASSSGPRGTYEQY	TRBV7-2	TRBJ2-7
ASSEVRDRGHNSYEQY	TRBV10-2	TRBJ2-7
ASSPRDRVGTEAF	TRBV7-9	TRBJ1-1
ASSLGARTEAF	TRBV11-2	TRBJ1-1
ASSGYGTGDGYT	TRBV27	TRBJ1-2
ASSETGFGVETQY	TRBV2	TRBJ2-5
ASKRPSTGELF	TRBV11-2	TRBJ2-2
ASSRRGGSTDTQY	TRBV13	TRBJ2-3
ASSPTVSSYNEQF	TRBV5-6	TRBJ2-1
ASSRLAGGRTDTQY	TRBV4-1	TRBJ2-3
ASSLGGGWGHYEQY	TRBV5-6	TRBJ2-7
ASSLADRIYGYT	TRBV7-9	TRBJ1-2
SVDRGRGRGGYT	TRBV29-1	TRBJ1-2
ATSNGVGQLAGELF	TRBV15	TRBJ2-2
SVPHRGYSYNEQF	TRBV29-1	TRBJ2-1
ASSFRFGGRYQETQY	TRBV5-6	TRBJ2-5
ASSVGGSTYEQY	TRBV9	TRBJ2-7
ASSSGTRGTGELF	TRBV10-1	TRBJ2-2
ASSLGRGGKMNEQF	TRBV5-1	TRBJ2-1
ASRAGLAGGYSSYEQY	TRBV11-2	TRBJ2-7
ASSPGRSSYNEQF	TRBV7-3	TRBJ2-1
ASSPGGEQY	TRBV7-8	TRBJ2-7
ASSGAGESYEQY	TRBV9	TRBJ2-7
SAPPDGNEQF	TRBV29-1	TRBJ2-1
ASSSPDRGETRY	TRBV5-6	TRBJ2-5
AWSDPLGNTEAF	TRBV30	TRBJ1-1
AVKDRAGRGDNQPQH	TRBV19	TRBJ1-5
ASSVWDRGKAF	TRBV5-6	TRBJ1-1
ASSLLENNEQF	TRBV28	TRBJ2-1
ASSVAVIIGGRDGYT	TRBV9	TRBJ1-2
AWSVQSYEQY	TRBV30	TRBJ2-7
ASSYTPRESRTGELF	TRBV11-2	TRBJ2-2
AWKGLAGVDTQY	TRBV30	TRBJ2-3
ASTRDSSGGYT	TRBV7-9	TRBJ1-2
ASSFPGYEQY	TRBV28	TRBJ2-7
ASSLVARVPDEQY	TRBV7-8	.
ASSLAPTGSTYEQY	TRBV7-9	TRBJ2-7